Following are 31 T cell receptor beta chains from one sample sequenced in a study of post-analysis software for immune sequencing data. Built from TCR beta cDNA, the libraries had unique molecular identifiers in them. TCRdb reprocessed the PCR reads with MiXCR, giving one entry per CDR3 protein. The sample holds 170,000 or so distinct CDR3 sequences, approximately 28% seen once. Their cognate antigens are unknown. The study's findings and limits: Among 5 or 6 TRBV segments more frequent in patients than controls were TRBV5-6, TRBV5-1 and TRBV20-1.

The source material was blood. The receptors shown here come from a girl aged 5-17 years with multiple sclerosis.

On this clonotype: One end of the junction is discordant with germline, which a read error may explain. The J gene is TRBJ2-6, the V gene TRBV12-3 or TRBV12-4; D not resolved. The CDR3 extends over 17 amino acids. CDR3: CTSSSSSGDSGANVLTF. CDR3 DNA sequence: TGTACCAGCAGTAGCTCCTCAGGTGACTCTGGGGCCAACGTCCTGACTTTC.

This chain joins TRBV20-1 and TRBJ2-3; TRBD2 matches at 12 bases. CDR1 is DFQATT and CDR2 is SNEGSKA in the germline V gene (reference sequence). The CDR3 has 15 amino acids. The V segment lost 1 base and the J segment 5 bases; nucleotides outside the gene matches: 4. The CDR3 DNA sequence: TGCAGTGCTAGAGGACTAGCGGGAGCAGAAGATACGCAGTATTTT. Translation: CSARGLAGAEDTQYF.

This clonotype was found many times. The chain combines TRBV29-1 with TRBJ2-1, with D maybe TRBD2 (6 bases). CDR3 size: 11 residues. V was pared by 7 bases and J by 7 bases, with 11 bases between. In germline, CDR1 is SQVTM, CDR2 ANQGSEA. The CDR3 DNA sequence: TGCAGCGCAATCGGGAGAAATGAGCAGTTCTTC. Its protein is CSAIGRNEQFF.

This sequence joins TRBV12-3 or TRBV12-4 and TRBJ1-1; 7 positions agree with TRBD1. The ends lost 2 bases at V and 5 bases at J; junction bases unmatched: 11. The CDR3 runs to 16 residues. The CDR3 DNA reads as TGTGCCAGCAGTTTAAGACAGGGCCCACGGTGTACTGAAGCTTTCTTT. Its protein is CASSLRQGPRCTEAFF.

V and J are TRBV7-6 and TRBJ2-1, with D perhaps being TRBD1 or TRBD2 (5 bases each). The CDR3 length is 17 residues. Trimming removed 1 base at V and 6 bases at J, with 19 bases between. CDR1 and CDR2 (germline): SGHVS, FNYEAQ. The CDR3 loop is CASSLDRSGPVGNEQFF. The CDR3 DNA reads TGTGCCAGCAGCTTAGATAGGTCGGGACCGGTGGGCAATGAGCAGTTCTTC.

On this clonotype: A read error is possible here, since a much larger clone lies one base away. The gene calls are TRBV29-1 and TRBJ1-2; perhaps TRBD1 as D (6 bases). CDR1 is SQVTM and CDR2 is ANQGSEA in the germline V gene. The CDR3 sequence is 13 residues long. Trimming pared 4 bases from V and 5 bases from J, leaving 14 bases between. The CDR3 loop is CSVGAGQRYGYTF. In DNA, the CDR3 is TGCAGCGTTGGGGCGGGACAACGGTATGGCTACACCTTC.

This clonotype was seen many times. The chain couples TRBV25-1 to TRBJ2-7; no definite D call. This CDR3 region has 11 residues. The V end lost 6 bases, the J end lost 6 bases, and 9 bases lay between the germline ends. From germline, CDR1 is MGHDK and CDR2 SYGVNS. The DNA for the CDR3 is TGTGCCAGCAGGGATAGCAGCGAGCAGTACTTC. Residues: CASRDSSEQYF.

About this clonotype itself: This sequence may be a read error, since a much larger clone differs from it by one base. The genes are TRBV12-3 or TRBV12-4 and TRBJ2-7; 7 nucleotides agree with TRBD1. V lost 6 bases to trimming and J lost 8 bases; unmatched junction nucleotides: 10. The CDR3 sequence is 13 residues long. The CDR3 nucleotides are TGTGCCAGCAGCCTAACAGGGGAAGGCAAGCAGTACTTC. It is translated as CASSLTGEGKQYF.

The chain has TRBV19 and TRBJ2-5; 8 bases fit TRBD2. Near its end, the DNA agrees better with TRBJ2-7, so the J call may be wrong. This CDR3 spans 16 amino acids. Germline V gene lookup returns CDR1 LNHDA and CDR2 SQIVND (reference sequence). CDR3 nucleotides: TGTGCCAGTAGTATAGACCGAGCGGGAGTTGGTTCCGAGCAGTACTTC. This sequence encodes CASSIDRAGVGSEQYF.

This clonotype was recorded at least ten times. The chain joins TRBV20-1 to TRBJ2-7; D is possibly TRBD1 (6 bases). V lost 5 bases, J lost 2 bases, and 10 bases lay in between. The CDR3 runs 12 residues. The germline V gene encodes CDR1 DFQATT and CDR2 SNEGSKA (reference sequence). The CDR3 sequence: CSALQGTYEQYF. The CDR3 region has the DNA TGCAGTGCTCTACAGGGTACCTACGAGCAGTACTTC.

This rearrangement joins TRBV28 to TRBJ1-1; D is unresolved. This CDR3 comprises 14 residues. Germline loops: CDR1 MDHEN, CDR2 SYDVKM. Trimming cost V 2 bases and J 5 bases, with 12 bases left between them. CDR3 DNA sequence: TGTGCCAGCAGTTTAGGGAACCTGAGGACTGAAGCTTTCTTT. It codes for CASSLGNLRTEAFF.

This clonotype was seen many times. The rearrangement joins TRBV5-1 to TRBJ1-1, with D tentatively TRBD1 (6 bases). The germline V and J ends were trimmed by 0 bases and 0 bases, with 15 bases remaining between them. This CDR3 contains 17 residues. CDR1 is SGHRS and CDR2 is YFSETQ in the germline V gene. The CDR3 spells CASSLVRAGHLNTEAFF. The CDR3 DNA reads TGCGCCAGCAGCTTGGTTCGCGCGGGACATCTGAACACTGAAGCTTTCTTT.

The sample holds many counts of this clonotype. V usage is TRBV29-1 and J usage is TRBJ1-2; TRBD1 matches 10 bases. The CDR3 consists of 14 residues. The germline V gene has CDR1 SQVTM and CDR2 ANQGSEA. J was trimmed by 3 bases and V by 7 bases; bases with no gene match: 8. The CDR3 protein is CSAIRDRGYYGYTF. The CDR3 bases are TGCAGCGCCATCCGGGACAGGGGATACTATGGCTACACCTTC.

At least ten counts were recorded for this clonotype. The chain carries TRBV20-1 and TRBJ2-1; the match to TRBD2 covers 10 bases. Germline loops: CDR1 DFQATT, CDR2 SNEGSKA (reference sequence). V shed 6 bases and J 7 bases; nucleotides not matched to a gene: 18. The CDR3 covers 17 residues. CDR3 coding DNA: TGCAGTGCCCCGAGGCCTAGCGGGAGTTCGTATAGGAATGAGCAGTTCTTC. Amino acid sequence: CSAPRPSGSSYRNEQFF.

This clonotype occurred once. An end of the junction does not agree with germline; a read error may underlie this. V usage is TRBV4-1 and J usage is TRBJ1-4; 8 positions match TRBD1. This CDR3 comprises 16 residues. Germline CDR1 reads MGHRA; CDR2 reads YSYEKL. The CDR3 spells CASSLGQGITNEKRFF. CDR3 sequence (DNA): TGCGCCAGCAGCCTCGGACAGGGTATAACTAATGAAAAACGGTTTTTT.

This clonotype was counted at least ten times. The CDR3 DNA sequence: TGTGCCAGCAGTGATATCAGCTCGTACAATGAGCAGTTCTTC. Translation gives CASSDISSYNEQFF. V is TRBV2 and J is TRBJ2-1; D unclear. The CDR3 is 14 residues long. Trimming shortened V by 3 bases and J by 4 bases, and 10 bases separated the two germline ends. CDR1 is SNHLY and CDR2 is FYNNEI in the germline V gene.

V is TRBV5-1 and J is TRBJ2-7; 7 bases match TRBD2. J lost 2 bases, V lost 0 bases, and 5 bases had no gene match. From germline, CDR1 is SGHRS and CDR2 YFSETQ. The CDR3 has 15 residues. The CDR3 bases are TGCGCCAGCAGCTTGGACTATGCGGGGGCCTACGAGCAGTACTTC. Translated, it gives CASSLDYAGAYEQYF.

V gene TRBV7-2 combines with J gene TRBJ1-6, with D maybe TRBD1 (5 bases). Germline loops: CDR1 SGHTA, CDR2 FQGNSA. Trimming removed 0 bases at V and 6 bases at J, with 12 bases between. This CDR3 is built from 16 residues. CDR3 residues: CASSLAPGLGNSPLHF. In nucleotides, the CDR3 is TGTGCCAGCAGCTTAGCCCCAGGGTTAGGTAATTCACCCCTCCACTTT. The whole variable domain, remainder taken from reference TRBV7-2 and TRBJ1-6, is GAGVSQSPSNKVTEKGKDVELRCDPISGHTALYWYRQSLGQGLEFLIYFQGNSAPDKSGLPSDRFSAERTGGSVSTLTIQRTQQEDSAVYLCASSLAPGLGNSPLHFGNGTRLTVT.

There are a few counts of this clonotype. This chain uses TRBV12-3 or TRBV12-4 with TRBJ1-1; no clear D gene. The CDR3 length is 13 residues. Trimming left V 10 bases short and J 0 bases short, with 12 bases between. This chain's CDR3 is CATAGSMNTEAFF. The CDR3 DNA reads as TGTGCCACTGCGGGCAGCATGAACACTGAAGCTTTCTTT.

To note about this clonotype: The germline gene is not matched at one end of the junction; a read error may be the cause. The V and J genes are TRBV28 and TRBJ2-7; 7 bases agree with TRBD2. Per germline, CDR1 MDHEN and CDR2 SYDVKM. This CDR3 is 15 amino acids long. The CDR3 spells CASSLGSGGDYKQYF. The CDR3 DNA follows: TGTGCCAGCAGTTTGGGCTCGGGAGGAGACTACAAGCAGTACTTC.

This clonotype has at least ten counts. This sequence joins TRBV15 and TRBJ2-3; D gene unclear. CDR1 and CDR2 (germline): LNHNV, YYDKDF (reference sequence). Trimming pared 1 base from V and 3 bases from J, leaving 5 bases between. The CDR3 covers 13 residues. The CDR3 loop is CATSRADTDTQYF. The DNA of the CDR3 is TGTGCCACCAGCAGAGCCGATACAGATACGCAGTATTTT. The full variable domain, with the rest looked up from reference TRBV15 and TRBJ2-3, is DAMVIQNPRYQVTQFGKPVTLSCSQTLNHNVMYWYQQKSSQAPKLLFHYYDKDFNNEADTPDNFQSRRPNTSFCFLDIRSPGLGDTAMYLCATSRADTDTQYFGPGTRLTVL.

The J gene is TRBJ2-1, the V gene TRBV5-4, with a tentative D call TRBD1 (6 bases). Germline V gene data show CDR1 as SGHNT and CDR2 as YYREEE (reference sequence). CDR3 length equals 15 residues. V was clipped by 4 bases and J by 4 bases, with 15 bases between them. In DNA, the CDR3 is TGTGCCAGCAGCCCAAGACAGGCCACTTACAATGAGCAGTTCTTC. Encoded protein: CASSPRQATYNEQFF.

Note on this clonotype: The CDR3 does not close with the conserved phenylalanine or tryptophan, likely indicating a read error. The chain recombines TRBV7-3 with TRBJ2-3; TRBD1 aligns across 10 bases. The CDR3 spans 16 residues. J gave up 8 bases and V 5 bases, and 13 bases lay outside the gene matches. Germline V gene data show CDR1 as SGHTA and CDR2 as FQGTGA. Written as DNA, the CDR3 is TGTGCCAGCAGCAACGGACAGGGGGTTCCGGGAGGTACGCAGTATTGT. It is translated as CASSNGQGVPGGTQYC.

In its sample, this clonotype was seen a few times. This chain links TRBV4-1 with TRBJ1-4; D may be TRBD1 (5 bases). Germline V CDR1 and CDR2: MGHRA, YSYEKL. This CDR3 has 13 amino acids. V lost 3 bases and J 8 bases, leaving 10 bases between the germline ends. The DNA for the CDR3 is TGCGCCAGCAGCCAGGGGCGTAGGGAAAAACTGTTTTTT. It is translated as CASSQGRREKLFF.

There are a few counts of this clonotype. This chain joins TRBV12-3 or TRBV12-4 and TRBJ2-3; D unresolved. CDR3 size: 15 residues. Trimming left V 6 bases short and J 2 bases short, with 15 bases between. CDR3 DNA: TGTGCCAGCAGCCCCCTTGGAATCCCCACAGATACGCAGTATTTT. Protein sequence: CASSPLGIPTDTQYF.

In its sample, this clonotype was seen many times. The genes are TRBV15 and TRBJ2-1; TRBD2 is a possible D gene (6 bases). The CDR3 extends over 15 amino acids. Germline CDR1 and CDR2: LNHNV and YYDKDF (reference sequence). V lost 0 bases and J 4 bases, leaving 10 bases between the germline ends. For the CDR3, the DNA is TGTGCCACCAGCAGAGACCCGGGAGTATACAATGAGCAGTTCTTC. Its protein product is CATSRDPGVYNEQFF.

About this clonotype: An end of the junction differs from the germline gene, which may be a read error. The rearrangement joins TRBV12-3 or TRBV12-4 to TRBJ2-7; 10 bases are shared with TRBD2. The CDR3 contains 12 residues. CDR3 amino acids: CTSGGDSYEQYF. For the CDR3, the DNA is TGTACCAGCGGGGGGGACAGCTACGAGCAGTACTTC.

Notes on this clonotype: Just one base apart from a much larger clone, this may be a read error. The J gene is TRBJ2-7, the V gene TRBV27; 10 bases are shared with TRBD1. Unmatched junction bases numbered 4, after V lost 5 bases and J lost 3 bases. This CDR3 spans 14 amino acids. Per the germline V gene, CDR1 is MNHEY and CDR2 is SMNVEV (reference sequence). In nucleotides, the CDR3 is TGTGCCAGCAGTGGGACAGGGGCGGACTACGAGCAGTACTTC. Translating it yields CASSGTGADYEQYF.

This rearrangement joins TRBV27 to TRBJ1-6, with TRBD1 matching 7 bases. The J segment lost 10 bases and the V segment lost 2 bases, leaving 14 bases of the junction unmatched. The CDR3 runs 17 residues. Germline CDR1 is MNHEY and CDR2 is SMNVEV (reference sequence). CDR3 coding DNA: TGTGCCAGCAGTTTACGCTTCTCGGGACAGAGCAAGTCACCCCTCCACTTT. This encodes CASSLRFSGQSKSPLHF.

There are a few counts of this clonotype. The chain carries TRBV27 and TRBJ1-1, with a weak D call TRBD1 (5 bases). Germline CDR1 reads MNHEY; CDR2 reads SMNVEV (reference sequence). CDR3 size: 15 residues. Trimming removed 3 bases at V and 6 bases at J, with 17 bases between. The CDR3 coding sequence is TGTGCCAGCAGTTTCAGATATACCGAGGGGCCTGAAGCTTTCTTT. It encodes CASSFRYTEGPEAFF.

This clonotype was detected ten times or more. V gene TRBV24-1 combines with J gene TRBJ2-1, with no clear D. The CDR3 is made up of 12 amino acids. Germline values: CDR1 KGHDR, CDR2 SFDVKD. Trimming shortened V by 0 bases and J by 8 bases, and 4 bases separated the two germline ends. The CDR3 protein is CATSDLQDEQFF. The CDR3 coding sequence is TGTGCCACCAGTGATTTGCAGGATGAGCAGTTCTTC.